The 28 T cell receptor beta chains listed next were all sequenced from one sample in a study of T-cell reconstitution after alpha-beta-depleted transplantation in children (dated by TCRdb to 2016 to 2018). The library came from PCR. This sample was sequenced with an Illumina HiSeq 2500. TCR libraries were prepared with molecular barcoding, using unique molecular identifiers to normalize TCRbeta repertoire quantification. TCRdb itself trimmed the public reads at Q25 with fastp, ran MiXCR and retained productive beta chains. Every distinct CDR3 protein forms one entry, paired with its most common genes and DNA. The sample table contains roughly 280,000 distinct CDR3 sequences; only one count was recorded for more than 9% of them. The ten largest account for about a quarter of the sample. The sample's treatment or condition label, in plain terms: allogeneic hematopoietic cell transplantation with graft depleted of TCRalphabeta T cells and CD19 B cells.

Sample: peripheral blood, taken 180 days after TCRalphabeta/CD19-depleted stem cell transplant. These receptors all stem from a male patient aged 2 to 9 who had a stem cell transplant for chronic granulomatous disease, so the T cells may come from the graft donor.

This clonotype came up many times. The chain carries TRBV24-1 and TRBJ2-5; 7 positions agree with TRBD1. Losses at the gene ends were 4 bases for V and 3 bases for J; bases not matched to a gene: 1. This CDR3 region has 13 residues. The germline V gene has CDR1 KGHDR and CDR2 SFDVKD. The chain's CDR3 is CATSDTGEETQYF. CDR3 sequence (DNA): TGTGCCACCAGTGACACAGGGGAAGAGACCCAGTACTTC.

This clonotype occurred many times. CDR3 region: CASSYSPGGISYNEQFF. For the CDR3, the DNA is TGTGCCAGCAGTTACTCCCCAGGGGGGATCTCCTACAATGAGCAGTTCTTC. This sequence joins TRBV6-2 or TRBV6-3 and TRBJ2-1; the D gene is possibly TRBD1 (7 bases). The germline CDR1 and CDR2 sequences are MNHEY and SVGEGT. V was cut by 0 bases and J by 0 bases, with 12 bases left in between. CDR3 length: 17 amino acids.

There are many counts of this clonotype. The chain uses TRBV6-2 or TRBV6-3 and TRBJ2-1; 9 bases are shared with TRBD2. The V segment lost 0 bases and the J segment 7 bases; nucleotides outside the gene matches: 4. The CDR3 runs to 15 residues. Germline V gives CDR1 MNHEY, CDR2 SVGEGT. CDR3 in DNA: TGTGCCAGCAGTTACTCTAGCGGGAGTAGGAATGAGCAGTTCTTC. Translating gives CASSYSSGSRNEQFF.

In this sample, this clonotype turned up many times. CDR3 coding DNA: TGCAGTGCTTCACCGGACAGCCTTACCGGGGAGCTGTTTTTT. Translation: CSASPDSLTGELFF. V usage is TRBV20-1 and J usage is TRBJ2-2; D is perhaps TRBD1 (6 bases). The V end lost 5 bases, the J end lost 5 bases, and 15 bases lay between the germline ends. This CDR3 spans 14 amino acids. Per the germline V gene, CDR1 is DFQATT and CDR2 is SNEGSKA (reference sequence).

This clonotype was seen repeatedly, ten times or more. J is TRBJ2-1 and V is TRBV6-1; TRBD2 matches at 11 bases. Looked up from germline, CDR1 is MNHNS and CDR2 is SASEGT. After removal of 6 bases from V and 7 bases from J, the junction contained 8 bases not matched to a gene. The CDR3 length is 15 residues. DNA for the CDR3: TGTGCCAGCAGACCCGGGACTAGCGGTATAAATGAGCAGTTCTTC. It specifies CASRPGTSGINEQFF.

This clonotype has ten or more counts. The CDR3 DNA reads TGCAGTGCTAGAGAGGTTATAGGACAGGTTTACAATGAGCAGTTCTTC. This encodes CSAREVIGQVYNEQFF. This sequence joins TRBV20-1 and TRBJ2-1; TRBD1 agrees at 7 bases. The CDR3 contains 16 residues. CDR1 DFQATT and CDR2 SNEGSKA come from the germline V gene (reference sequence). Germline trimming cut 0 bases from V and 4 bases from J; bases unmatched to any gene: 9.

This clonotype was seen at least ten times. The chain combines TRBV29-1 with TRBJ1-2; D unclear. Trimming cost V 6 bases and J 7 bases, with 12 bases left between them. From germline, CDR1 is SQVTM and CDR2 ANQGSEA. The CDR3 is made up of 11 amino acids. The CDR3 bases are TGCAGCGTGGGCCTCCCGGCTGGCTACACCTTC. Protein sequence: CSVGLPAGYTF.

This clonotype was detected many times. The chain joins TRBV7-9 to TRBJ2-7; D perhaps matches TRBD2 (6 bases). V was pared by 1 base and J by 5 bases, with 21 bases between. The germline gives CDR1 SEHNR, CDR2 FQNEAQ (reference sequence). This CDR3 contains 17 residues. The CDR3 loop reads CASSLGGWGPGSNEQYF. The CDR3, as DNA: TGTGCCAGCAGCTTAGGAGGTTGGGGTCCCGGGAGCAACGAGCAGTACTTC.

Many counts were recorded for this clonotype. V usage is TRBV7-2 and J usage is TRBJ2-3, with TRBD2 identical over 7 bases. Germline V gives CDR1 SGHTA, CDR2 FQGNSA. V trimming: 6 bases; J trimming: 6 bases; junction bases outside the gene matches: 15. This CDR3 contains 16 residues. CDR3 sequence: CASSSRLAAPMDTQYF. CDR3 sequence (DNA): TGTGCCAGCAGTTCCAGACTAGCAGCCCCCATGGATACGCAGTATTTT. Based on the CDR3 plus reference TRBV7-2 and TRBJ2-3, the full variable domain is GAGVSQSPSNKVTEKGKDVELRCDPISGHTALYWYRQSLGQGLEFLIYFQGNSAPDKSGLPSDRFSAERTGGSVSTLTIQRTQQEDSAVYLCASSSRLAAPMDTQYFGPGTRLTVL.

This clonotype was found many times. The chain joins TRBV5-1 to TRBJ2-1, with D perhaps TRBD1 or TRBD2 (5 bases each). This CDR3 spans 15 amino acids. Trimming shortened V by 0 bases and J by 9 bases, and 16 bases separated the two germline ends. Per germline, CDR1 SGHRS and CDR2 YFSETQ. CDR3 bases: TGCGCCAGCAGCTTGGCCGGTCAGGAGAGGGGTGAGCAGTTCTTC. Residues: CASSLAGQERGEQFF.

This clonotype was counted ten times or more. Here the CDR3 reads CASSQGNFREGGYTF. The CDR3, as DNA: TGTGCCAGCAGCCAAGGGAATTTTAGGGAAGGTGGCTACACCTTC. The J gene is TRBJ1-2, the V gene TRBV4-2; D is uncertain. CDR3 length: 15 residues. Looked up from germline, CDR1 is LGHNA and CDR2 is YNFKEQ. V dropped 1 base and J dropped 7 bases, with 16 bases sitting between them.

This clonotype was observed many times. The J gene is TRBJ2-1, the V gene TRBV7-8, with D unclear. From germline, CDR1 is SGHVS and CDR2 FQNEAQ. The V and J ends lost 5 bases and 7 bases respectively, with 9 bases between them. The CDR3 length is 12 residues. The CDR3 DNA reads TGTGCCAGCAGCCGCAGAAAGAATGAGCAGTTCTTC. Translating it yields CASSRRKNEQFF.

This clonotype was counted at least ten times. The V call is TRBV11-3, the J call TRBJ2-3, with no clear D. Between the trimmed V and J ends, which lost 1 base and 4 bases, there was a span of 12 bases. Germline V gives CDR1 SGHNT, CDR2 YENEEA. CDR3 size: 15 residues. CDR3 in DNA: TGTGCCAGCAGCTTAGTCATAGGGTTGGCAGATACGCAGTATTTT. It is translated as CASSLVIGLADTQYF.

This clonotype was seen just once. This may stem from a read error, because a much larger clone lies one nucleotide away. CDR3 sequence reads: CASSLIWGYNRGYTF. In nucleotides, the CDR3 is TGTGCCAGCAGCTTGATTTGGGGGTATAATCGTGGCTACACCTTC. The chain links TRBV5-5 to TRBJ1-2; possible D gene TRBD1, 5 bases. Trimming took off 1 base at V and 7 bases at J, with 17 bases between the two ends. Germline CDR1 SGHKS, CDR2 YYEKEE (reference sequence). The CDR3 runs to 15 residues.

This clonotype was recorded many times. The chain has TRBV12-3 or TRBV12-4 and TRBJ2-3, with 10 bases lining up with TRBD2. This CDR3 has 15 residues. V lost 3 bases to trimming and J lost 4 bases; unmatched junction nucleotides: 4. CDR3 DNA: TGTGCCAGCAGTTTTCTAGCGGGAGTGTCAGATACGCAGTATTTT. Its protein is CASSFLAGVSDTQYF.

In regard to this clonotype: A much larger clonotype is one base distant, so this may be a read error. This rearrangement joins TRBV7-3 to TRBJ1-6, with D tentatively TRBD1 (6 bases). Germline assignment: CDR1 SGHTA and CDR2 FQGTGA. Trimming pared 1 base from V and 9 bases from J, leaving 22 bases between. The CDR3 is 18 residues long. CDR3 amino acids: CASSLRADGGRNISPLHF. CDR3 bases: TGTGCCAGCAGCTTAAGGGCTGATGGGGGCCGAAATATTTCACCCCTCCACTTT.

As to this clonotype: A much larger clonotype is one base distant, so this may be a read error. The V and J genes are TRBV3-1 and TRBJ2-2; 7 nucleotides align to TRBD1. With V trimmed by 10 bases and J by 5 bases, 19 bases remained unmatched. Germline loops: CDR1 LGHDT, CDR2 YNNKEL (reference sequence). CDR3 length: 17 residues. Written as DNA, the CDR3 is TGTGCCACCTCCCGAAACCGGCGGACAGGAGCGACCGGGGAGCTGTTTTTT. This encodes CATSRNRRTGATGELFF.

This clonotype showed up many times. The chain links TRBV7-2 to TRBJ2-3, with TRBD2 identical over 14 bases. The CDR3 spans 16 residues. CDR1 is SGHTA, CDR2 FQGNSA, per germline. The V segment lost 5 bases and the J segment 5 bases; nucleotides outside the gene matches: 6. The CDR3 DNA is TGTGCCAGCAGCCCGACTAGCGGGAGGGCCTTAGATACGCAGTATTTT. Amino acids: CASSPTSGRALDTQYF.

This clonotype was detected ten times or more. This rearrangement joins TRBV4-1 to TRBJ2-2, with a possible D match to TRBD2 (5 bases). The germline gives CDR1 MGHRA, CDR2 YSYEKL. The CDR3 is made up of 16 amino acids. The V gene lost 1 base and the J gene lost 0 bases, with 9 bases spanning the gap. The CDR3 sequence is CASSQGAAANTGELFF. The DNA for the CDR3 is TGCGCCAGCAGCCAAGGGGCAGCGGCGAACACCGGGGAGCTGTTTTTT.

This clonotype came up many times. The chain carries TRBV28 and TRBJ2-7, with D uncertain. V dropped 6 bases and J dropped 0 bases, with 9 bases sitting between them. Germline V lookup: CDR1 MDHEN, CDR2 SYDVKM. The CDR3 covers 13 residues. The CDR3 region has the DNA TGTGCCAGCAGACGGGCGGTCTCCTACGAGCAGTACTTC. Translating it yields CASRRAVSYEQYF.

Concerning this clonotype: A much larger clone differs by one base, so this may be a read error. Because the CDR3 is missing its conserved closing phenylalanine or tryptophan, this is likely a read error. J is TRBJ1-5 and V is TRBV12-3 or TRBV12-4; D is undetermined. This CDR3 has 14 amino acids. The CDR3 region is CASSLEDGDQPQHL. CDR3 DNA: TGTGCCAGCAGCTTAGAGGACGGAGATCAGCCCCAGCATCTT.

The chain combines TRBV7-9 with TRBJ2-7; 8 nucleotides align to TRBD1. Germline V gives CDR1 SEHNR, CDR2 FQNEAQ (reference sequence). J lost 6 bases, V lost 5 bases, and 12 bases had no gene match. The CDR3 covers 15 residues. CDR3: CASSPRQGPAFEQYF. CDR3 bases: TGTGCCAGCAGCCCTCGACAGGGGCCCGCTTTCGAGCAGTACTTC.

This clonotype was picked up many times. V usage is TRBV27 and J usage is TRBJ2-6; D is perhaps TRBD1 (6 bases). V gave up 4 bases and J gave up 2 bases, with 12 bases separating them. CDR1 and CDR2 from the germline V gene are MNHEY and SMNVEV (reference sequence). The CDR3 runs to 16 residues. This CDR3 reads CASSSITGTGANVLTF. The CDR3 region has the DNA TGTGCCAGCAGTTCGATCACAGGGACTGGGGCCAACGTCCTGACTTTC.

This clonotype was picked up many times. CDR3 protein: CSVPSGSQETQYF. CDR3 DNA: TGCAGCGTTCCCTCAGGGTCACAAGAGACCCAGTACTTC. The genes are TRBV29-1 and TRBJ2-5; D might be TRBD1 (5 bases). CDR1 is SQVTM and CDR2 is ANQGSEA in the germline V gene. Trimming took off 5 bases at V and 2 bases at J, with 12 bases between the two ends. This CDR3 contains 13 residues. The full variable domain, completed using reference TRBV29-1 and TRBJ2-5, is SAVISQKPSRDICQRGTSLTIQCQVDSQVTMMFWYRQQPGQSLTLIATANQGSEATYESGFVIDKFPISRPNLTFSTLTVSNMSPEDSSIYLCSVPSGSQETQYFGPGTRLLVL.

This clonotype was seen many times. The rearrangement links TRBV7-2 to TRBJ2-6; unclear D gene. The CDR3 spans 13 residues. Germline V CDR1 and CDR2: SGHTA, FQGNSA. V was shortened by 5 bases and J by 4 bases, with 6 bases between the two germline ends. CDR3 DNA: TGTGCCAGCAGCCCCGTGGGGGCCAACGTCCTGACTTTC. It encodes CASSPVGANVLTF.

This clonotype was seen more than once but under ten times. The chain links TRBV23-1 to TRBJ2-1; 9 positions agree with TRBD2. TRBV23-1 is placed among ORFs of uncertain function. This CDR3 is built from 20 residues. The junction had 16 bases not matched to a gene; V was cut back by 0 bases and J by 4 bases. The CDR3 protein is CASSQSEVLAGETGYNEQFF. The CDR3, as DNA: TGCGCCAGCAGTCAATCGGAGGTCTTAGCGGGAGAAACTGGGTACAATGAGCAGTTCTTC.

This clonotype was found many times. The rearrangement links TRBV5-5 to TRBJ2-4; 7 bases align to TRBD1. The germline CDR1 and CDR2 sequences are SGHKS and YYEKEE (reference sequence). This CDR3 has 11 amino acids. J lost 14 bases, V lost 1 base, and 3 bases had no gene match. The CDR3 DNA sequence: TGTGCCAGCAGCTTGAGTGACAGGGAGTACTTC. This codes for CASSLSDREYF.

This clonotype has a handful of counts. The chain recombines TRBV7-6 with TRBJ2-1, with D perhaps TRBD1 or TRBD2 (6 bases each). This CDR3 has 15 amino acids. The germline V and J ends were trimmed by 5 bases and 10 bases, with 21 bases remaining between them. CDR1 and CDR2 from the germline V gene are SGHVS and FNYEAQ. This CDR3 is CASSQGGSGLREQFF. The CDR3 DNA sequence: TGTGCCAGCAGCCAAGGGGGTAGCGGCCTCCGAGAGCAGTTCTTC.